This T cell receptor (beta chain) is from a study of post-analysis software for immune sequencing data. This clonotype has only a few counts. The antigen remains unidentified. This CDR3 spans 15 amino acids. In germline, CDR1 is KGHSH, CDR2 LQKENI. The V gene lost 3 bases and the J gene lost 0 bases, with 9 bases spanning the gap. Sequencing libraries made from TCR beta cDNA carried unique molecular identifiers. TCRdb re-called the PCR reads through MiXCR, storing one row per CDR3 protein. The repertoire holds fewer than 600,000 distinct CDR3 sequences, with nearly 45% as singletons. Regarding the study as a whole: TRBV segments more frequent in patients than in controls numbered five and included TRBV5-6, TRBV5-1 and TRBV20-1.

The rearrangement uses TRBV18 and TRBJ2-4; no clear D. The clonotype comes from a girl under 18 with multiple sclerosis. The sample consisted of blood. The CDR3 here is CASSPDTLAKNIQYF. The CDR3 bases are TGTGCCAGCTCACCCGACACACTAGCCAAAAACATTCAGTACTTC.